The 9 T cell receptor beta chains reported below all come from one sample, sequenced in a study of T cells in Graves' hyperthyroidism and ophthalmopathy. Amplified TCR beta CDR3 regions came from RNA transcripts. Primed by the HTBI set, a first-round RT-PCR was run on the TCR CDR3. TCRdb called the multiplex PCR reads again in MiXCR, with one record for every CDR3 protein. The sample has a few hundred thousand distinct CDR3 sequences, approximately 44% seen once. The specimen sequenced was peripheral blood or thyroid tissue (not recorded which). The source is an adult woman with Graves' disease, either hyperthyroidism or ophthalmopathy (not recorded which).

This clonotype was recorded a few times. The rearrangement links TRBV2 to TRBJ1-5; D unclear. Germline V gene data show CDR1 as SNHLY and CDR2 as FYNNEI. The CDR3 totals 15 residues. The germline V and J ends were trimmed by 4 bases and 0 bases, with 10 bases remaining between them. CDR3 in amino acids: CASSVRSYSNQPQHF. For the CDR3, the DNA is TGTGCCAGCAGTGTTAGGAGTTATAGCAATCAGCCCCAGCATTTT.

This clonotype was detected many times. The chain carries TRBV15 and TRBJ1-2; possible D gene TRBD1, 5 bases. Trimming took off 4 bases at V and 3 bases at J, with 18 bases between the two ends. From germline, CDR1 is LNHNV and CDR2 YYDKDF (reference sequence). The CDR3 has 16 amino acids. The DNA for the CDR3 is TGTGCCACCAGCAAGAGGAGGGGAGAAATCGACTATGGCTACACCTTC. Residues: CATSKRRGEIDYGYTF.

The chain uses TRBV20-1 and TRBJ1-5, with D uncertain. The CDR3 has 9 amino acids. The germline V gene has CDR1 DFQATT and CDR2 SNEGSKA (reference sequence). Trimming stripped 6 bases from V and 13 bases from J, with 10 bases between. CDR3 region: CSAPPWQHF. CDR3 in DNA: TGCAGTGCGCCACCGTGGCAGCATTTT.

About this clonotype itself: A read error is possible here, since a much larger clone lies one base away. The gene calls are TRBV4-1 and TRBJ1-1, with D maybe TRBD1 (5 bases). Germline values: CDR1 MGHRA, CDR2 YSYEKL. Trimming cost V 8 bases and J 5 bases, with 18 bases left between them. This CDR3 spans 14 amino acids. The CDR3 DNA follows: TGCGCCAGCGGACAATGGAAAGGGGTTACTGAAGCTTTCTTT. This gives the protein CASGQWKGVTEAFF.

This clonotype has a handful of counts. The CDR3 bases are TGTGCCTGGAGCCCCGGACAGGGCTACGAGCAGTACTTC. Protein: CAWSPGQGYEQYF. The gene calls are TRBV30 and TRBJ2-7; 8 bases fit TRBD1. Germline lookup yields CDR1 GTSNPN and CDR2 SVGIG (reference sequence). The CDR3 runs to 13 residues. V gave up 3 bases and J gave up 3 bases; unmatched junction bases: 4.

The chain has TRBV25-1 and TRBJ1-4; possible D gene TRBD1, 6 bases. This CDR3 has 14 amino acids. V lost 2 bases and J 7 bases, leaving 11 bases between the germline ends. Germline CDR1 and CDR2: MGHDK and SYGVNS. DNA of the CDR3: TGTGCCAGCAGTGAAACAGGGCGGGTTGAAAAACTGTTTTTT. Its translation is CASSETGRVEKLFF.

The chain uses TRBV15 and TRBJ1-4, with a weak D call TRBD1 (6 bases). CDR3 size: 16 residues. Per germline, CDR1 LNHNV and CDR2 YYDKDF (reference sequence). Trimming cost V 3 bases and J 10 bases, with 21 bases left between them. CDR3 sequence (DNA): TGTGCCACCAGCAGCCGGGACACGGGTAGCCAGGGAAAACTGTTTTTT. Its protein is CATSSRDTGSQGKLFF.

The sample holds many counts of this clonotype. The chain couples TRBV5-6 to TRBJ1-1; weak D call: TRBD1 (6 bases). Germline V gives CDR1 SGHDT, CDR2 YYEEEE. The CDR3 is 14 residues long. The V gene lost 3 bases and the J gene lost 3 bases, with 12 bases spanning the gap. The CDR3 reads CASSYQGQHTEAFF. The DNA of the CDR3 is TGTGCCAGCAGCTACCAAGGACAGCACACTGAAGCTTTCTTT. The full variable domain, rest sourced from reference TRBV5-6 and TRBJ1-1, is DAGVTQSPTHLIKTRGQQVTLRCSPKSGHDTVSWYQQALGQGPQFIFQYYEEEERQRGNFPDRFSGHQFPNYSSELNVNALLLGDSALYLCASSYQGQHTEAFFGQGTRLTVV.

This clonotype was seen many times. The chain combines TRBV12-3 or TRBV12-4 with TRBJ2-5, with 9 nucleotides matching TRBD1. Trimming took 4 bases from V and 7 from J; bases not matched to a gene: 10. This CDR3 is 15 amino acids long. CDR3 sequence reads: CASSYRGQGMRTQYF. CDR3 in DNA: TGTGCCAGCAGTTACAGAGGACAGGGGATGAGGACCCAGTACTTC.